These T cell receptor beta chains were read from a single sample in a study of T cells in Graves' hyperthyroidism and ophthalmopathy. TCRdb passed the multiplex PCR reads through MiXCR, listing each CDR3 protein once. The table lists about 380,000 distinct CDR3 sequences, approximately 15% of them singletons. Material for sequencing was blood. These receptors were obtained from a woman aged 60 to 75 with Graves' hyperthyroidism. The CDR3 runs from the conserved cysteine through the conserved F or W. D genes are given only for firm matches. The size of a clone is reported for some rows only, either as once, few or many, or as a class for expanded clones.

size: many; V: TRBV28; J: TRBJ2-7; D: .; CDR3: CASRAGFYEQYF; DNA: TGTGCCAGCAGAGCAGGTTTCTACGAGCAGTACTTC
size: many; V: TRBV6-1; J: TRBJ2-3; D: TRBD1; CDR3: CASRPDRDNTDTQYF; DNA: TGTGCCAGCAGGCCCGACAGGGACAACACAGATACGCAGTATTTT
size: many; V: TRBV11-3; J: TRBJ2-2; D: TRBD2; CDR3: CASSLEKRDNTGELFF; DNA: TGTGCCAGCAGCTTAGAAAAGCGGGACAACACCGGGGAGCTGTTTTTT
size: few; V: TRBV5-1; J: TRBJ2-7; D: TRBD1; CDR3: CASSIYRGRFYEQYF; DNA: TGCGCCAGCAGCATATACAGGGGGCGCTTCTACGAGCAGTACTTC
size: few; V: TRBV27; J: TRBJ1-3; D: TRBD1; CDR3: CASSRQGAGGNTIYF; DNA: TGTGCCAGCAGTAGACAGGGGGCTGGTGGAAACACCATATATTTT
size: few; V: TRBV2; J: TRBJ1-1; D: TRBD1; CDR3: CASAGGRNTEAFF; DNA: TGTGCCAGTGCAGGGGGCAGGAACACTGAAGCTTTCTTT
size: few; V: TRBV11-3; J: TRBJ2-2; D: .; CDR3: CASSVRSAPGELFF; DNA: TGTGCCAGCAGCGTACGTAGCGCCCCCGGGGAGCTGTTTTTT
size: many; V: TRBV5-1; J: TRBJ2-3; D: TRBD2; CDR3: CASSLTSGLPDTQYF; DNA: TGCGCCAGCAGCTTGACTAGCGGGTTACCAGATACGCAGTATTTT
size: many; V: TRBV20-1; J: TRBJ2-3; D: .; CDR3: CSARDRAGGGKYF; DNA: TGCAGTGCTAGAGATCGGGCAGGGGGAGGCAAGTATTTT
size: many; V: TRBV7-9; J: TRBJ1-1; D: TRBD1; CDR3: CASSLGTGGLSTEAFF; DNA: TGTGCCAGCAGCTTAGGCACAGGGGGGCTGAGCACTGAAGCTTTCTTT
size: many; V: TRBV28; J: TRBJ1-5; D: TRBD1; CDR3: CASSLLDRGNQPQHF; DNA: TGTGCCAGCAGTTTACTCGACAGGGGCAATCAGCCCCAGCATTTT
size: many; V: TRBV5-4; J: TRBJ1-2; D: TRBD1; CDR3: CASSLWTGGLANYGYTF; DNA: TGTGCCAGCAGCTTGTGGACAGGGGGCCTAGCTAACTATGGCTACACCTTC
size: many; V: TRBV15; J: TRBJ2-1; D: .; CDR3: CATSSGEGAYNEQFF; DNA: TGTGCCACCAGCAGCGGGGAGGGGGCCTACAATGAGCAGTTCTTC
size: few; V: TRBV18; J: TRBJ2-3; D: .; CDR3: CASSPGGPALGGQYF; DNA: TGTGCCAGCTCTCCCGGCGGACCCGCATTGGGGGGGCAGTATTTT
size: many; V: TRBV9; J: TRBJ1-5; D: .; CDR3: CASSAGFTQPQHF; DNA: TGTGCCAGCAGCGCAGGGTTTACTCAGCCCCAGCATTTT
size: many; V: TRBV5-1; J: TRBJ2-3; D: .; CDR3: CASSLLAYSSTDTQYF; DNA: TGCGCCAGCAGCTTATTAGCGTATTCTAGCACAGATACGCAGTATTTT
size: few; V: TRBV5-1; J: TRBJ1-6; D: .; CDR3: CASSLEWFSPLHF; DNA: TGCGCCAGCAGCTTGGAGTGGTTTTCACCCCTCCACTTT
size: many; V: TRBV5-5; J: TRBJ1-1; D: .; CDR3: CASSRRTSNTEAFF; DNA: TGTGCCAGCAGCCGCCGAACATCGAACACTGAAGCTTTCTTT
size: .; V: TRBV19; J: TRBJ1-2; D: .; CDR3: CASTAQERYYGYTF; DNA: TGTGCCAGTACGGCTCAGGAGCGTTACTATGGCTACACCTTC
size: many; V: TRBV6-5; J: TRBJ2-7; D: .; CDR3: CASSYGRPSSYEQYF; DNA: TGTGCCAGCAGTTACGGGAGGCCGAGCTCCTACGAGCAGTACTTC
size: many; V: TRBV12-3/TRBV12-4; J: TRBJ2-5; D: .; CDR3: CASSFLGKTQYF; DNA: TGTGCCAGCAGTTTTCTTGGAAAGACCCAGTACTTC
size: .; V: TRBV4-1; J: TRBJ2-5; D: TRBD2; CDR3: CASSLKSLAGGPGETQYF; DNA: TGCGCCAGCAGCCTCAAGTCCTTAGCGGGAGGGCCAGGGGAGACCCAGTACTTC
size: many; V: TRBV28; J: TRBJ2-1; D: TRBD1; CDR3: CASSLGTGGVNEQFF; DNA: TGTGCCAGCAGTTTAGGCACAGGGGGTGTCAATGAGCAGTTCTTC
size: many; V: TRBV5-1; J: TRBJ2-7; D: .; CDR3: CASSSGASYEQYF; DNA: TGCGCCAGCAGCTCCGGGGCATCCTACGAGCAGTACTTC
size: many; V: TRBV27; J: TRBJ2-7; D: .; CDR3: CASSRAGGRHEQYF; DNA: TGTGCCAGCAGTAGGGCAGGAGGTCGCCACGAGCAGTACTTC
size: few; V: TRBV19; J: TRBJ2-7; D: .; CDR3: CASSGLGILGSYEQYF; DNA: TGTGCCAGTAGTGGGCTGGGGATTCTTGGGTCCTACGAGCAGTACTTC
size: many; V: TRBV14; J: TRBJ2-3; D: TRBD2; CDR3: CASSRSGRPDTQYF; DNA: TGTGCCAGCAGCCGTAGCGGGAGACCGGATACGCAGTATTTT
size: many; V: TRBV29-1; J: TRBJ1-2; D: .; CDR3: CSVYQGSGYTF; DNA: TGCAGCGTCTATCAGGGGAGCGGCTACACCTTC
size: few; V: TRBV4-1; J: TRBJ2-1; D: TRBD2; CDR3: CASRLAGGPPFF; DNA: TGCGCCAGCCGCCTAGCGGGAGGGCCACCGTTCTTC
size: many; V: TRBV20-1; J: TRBJ1-1; D: .; CDR3: CSARDGAENTEAFF; DNA: TGCAGTGCTAGAGACGGTGCAGAGAACACTGAAGCTTTCTTT
size: few; V: TRBV6-1; J: TRBJ2-5; D: TRBD1; CDR3: CASSERTGGAETQYF; DNA: TGTGCCAGCAGCGAGAGGACAGGGGGAGCAGAGACCCAGTACTTC
size: .; V: TRBV28; J: TRBJ1-3; D: .; CDR3: CASSLGGLTGNTIYF; DNA: TGTGCCAGCAGTTTGGGGGGACTAACAGGAAACACCATATATTTT
size: .; V: TRBV5-4; J: TRBJ2-7; D: .; CDR3: CASSLGTVDEQYF; DNA: TGTGCCAGCAGCTTGGGGACAGTAGACGAGCAGTACTTC
size: many; V: TRBV6-2/TRBV6-3; J: TRBJ2-1; D: .; CDR3: CASSYRYNEQFF; DNA: TGTGCCAGCAGTTACCGATACAATGAGCAGTTCTTC
size: .; V: TRBV24-1; J: TRBJ2-1; D: .; CDR3: CATSDPRLGTGEQFF; DNA: TGTGCCACCAGTGACCCCCGACTAGGTACAGGTGAGCAGTTCTTC
size: .; V: TRBV5-5; J: TRBJ2-7; D: TRBD1; CDR3: CASSFLPGGDEQYF; DNA: TGTGCCAGCAGCTTCTTGCCAGGGGGTGACGAGCAGTACTTC
size: few; V: TRBV15; J: TRBJ1-5; D: .; CDR3: CATSSALGSNQPQHF; DNA: TGTGCCACCAGCAGCGCTCTGGGGAGCAATCAGCCCCAGCATTTT
size: many; V: TRBV2; J: TRBJ2-3; D: .; CDR3: CASRGLAPDTQYF; DNA: TGTGCCAGCAGGGGCTTGGCTCCGGATACGCAGTATTTT
size: many; V: TRBV20-1; J: TRBJ2-1; D: TRBD2; CDR3: CSAARTSHNEQFF; DNA: TGCAGTGCCGCCCGGACTAGTCACAATGAGCAGTTCTTC
size: many; V: TRBV20-1; J: TRBJ2-3; D: .; CDR3: CSARVDSLLSDTQYF; DNA: TGCAGTGCTAGAGTAGACTCCCTCTTGTCAGATACGCAGTATTTT
size: many; V: TRBV15; J: TRBJ2-6; D: .; CDR3: CATTSPSSGANVLTF; DNA: TGTGCCACCACGTCACCGAGCTCTGGGGCCAACGTCCTGACTTTC
size: once; V: TRBV12-3/TRBV12-4; J: TRBJ1-4; D: TRBD1; CDR3: CASRRTGGHEKLFF; DNA: TGTGCCAGCAGAAGAACAGGGGGCCATGAAAAACTGTTTTTT
size: many; V: TRBV12-3/TRBV12-4; J: TRBJ2-3; D: TRBD2; CDR3: CASSSGLAGPTDTQYF; DNA: TGTGCCAGCAGCTCCGGACTAGCGGGCCCCACAGATACGCAGTATTTT
size: few; V: TRBV3-1; J: TRBJ2-2; D: TRBD2; CDR3: CASSQGGGGHTGELFF; DNA: TGTGCCAGCAGCCAAGGCGGGGGAGGCCACACCGGGGAGCTGTTTTTT
size: many; V: TRBV18; J: TRBJ2-7; D: TRBD1; CDR3: CASSRLWTGSNEQYF; DNA: TGTGCCAGCTCACGATTGTGGACAGGGAGCAACGAGCAGTACTTC
size: many; V: TRBV2; J: TRBJ2-1; D: TRBD2; CDR3: CASSSGEGNEQFF; DNA: TGTGCCAGCAGCTCCGGGGAGGGCAATGAGCAGTTCTTC
size: many; V: TRBV18; J: TRBJ2-2; D: .; CDR3: CASSPDRSTGELFF; DNA: TGTGCCAGCTCACCCGACCGCTCCACCGGGGAGCTGTTTTTT
size: many; V: TRBV20-1; J: TRBJ2-5; D: .; CDR3: CSASLTKETQYF; DNA: TGCAGTGCTAGCCTAACGAAAGAGACCCAGTACTTC
size: many; V: TRBV6-1; J: TRBJ1-2; D: .; CDR3: CASSDPYREHGYTF; DNA: TGTGCCAGCAGTGATCCTTACAGGGAGCATGGCTACACCTTC
size: many; V: TRBV2; J: TRBJ2-1; D: .; CDR3: CASTAIRGAYNEQFF; DNA: TGTGCCAGCACTGCCATAAGGGGCGCCTACAATGAGCAGTTCTTC
size: few; V: TRBV24-1; J: TRBJ1-1; D: .; CDR3: CATSDSVGTEAFF; DNA: TGTGCCACCAGTGATTCCGTCGGGACTGAAGCTTTCTTT
size: many; V: TRBV6-6; J: TRBJ2-7; D: TRBD1; CDR3: CASSYSTGPSYEQYF; DNA: TGTGCCAGCAGTTACTCGACAGGGCCCTCCTACGAGCAGTACTTC
size: many; V: TRBV12-3/TRBV12-4; J: TRBJ1-4; D: TRBD1; CDR3: CASSLGQGAKKLFF; DNA: TGTGCCAGCAGTTTAGGACAGGGGGCAAAAAAACTGTTTTTT